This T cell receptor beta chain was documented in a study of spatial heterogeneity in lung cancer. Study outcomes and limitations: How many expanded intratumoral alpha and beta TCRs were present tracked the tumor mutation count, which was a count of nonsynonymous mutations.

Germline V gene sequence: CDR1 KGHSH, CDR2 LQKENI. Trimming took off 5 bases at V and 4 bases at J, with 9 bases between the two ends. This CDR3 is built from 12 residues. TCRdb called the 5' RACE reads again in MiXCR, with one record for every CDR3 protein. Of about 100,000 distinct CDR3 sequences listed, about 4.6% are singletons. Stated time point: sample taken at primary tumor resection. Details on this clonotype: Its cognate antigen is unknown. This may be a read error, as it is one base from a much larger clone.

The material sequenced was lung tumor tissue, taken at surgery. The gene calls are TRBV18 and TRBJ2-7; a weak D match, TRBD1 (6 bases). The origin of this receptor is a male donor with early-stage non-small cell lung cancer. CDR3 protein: CASSGQSYEQYF. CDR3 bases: TGTGCCAGCTCAGGACAGAGTTACGAGCAGTACTTC.